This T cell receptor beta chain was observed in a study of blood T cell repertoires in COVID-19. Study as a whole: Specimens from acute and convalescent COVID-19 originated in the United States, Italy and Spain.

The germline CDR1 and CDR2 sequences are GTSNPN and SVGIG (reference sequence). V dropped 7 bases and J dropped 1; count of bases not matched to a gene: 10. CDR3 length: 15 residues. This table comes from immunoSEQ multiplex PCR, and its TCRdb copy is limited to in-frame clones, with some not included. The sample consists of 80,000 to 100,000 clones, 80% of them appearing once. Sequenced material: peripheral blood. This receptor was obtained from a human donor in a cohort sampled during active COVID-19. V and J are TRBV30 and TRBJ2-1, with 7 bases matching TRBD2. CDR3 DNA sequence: TGTGCCTCCCAAGGGCCGGGAGGATCCTACAATGAGCAGTTCTTC. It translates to CASQGPGGSYNEQFF.